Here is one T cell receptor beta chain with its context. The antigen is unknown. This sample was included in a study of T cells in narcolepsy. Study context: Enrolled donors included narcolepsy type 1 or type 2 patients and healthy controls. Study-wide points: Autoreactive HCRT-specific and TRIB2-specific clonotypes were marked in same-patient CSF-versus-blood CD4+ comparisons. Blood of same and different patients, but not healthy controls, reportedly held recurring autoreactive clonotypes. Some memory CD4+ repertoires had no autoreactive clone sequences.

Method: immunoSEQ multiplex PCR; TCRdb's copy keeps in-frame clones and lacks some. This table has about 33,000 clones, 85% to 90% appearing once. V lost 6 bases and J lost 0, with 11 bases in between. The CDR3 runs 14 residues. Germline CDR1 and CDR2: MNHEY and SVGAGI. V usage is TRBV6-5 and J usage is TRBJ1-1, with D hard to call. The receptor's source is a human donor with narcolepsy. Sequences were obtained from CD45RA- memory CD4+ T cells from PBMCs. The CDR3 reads CASSLTNLNTEAFF. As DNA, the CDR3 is TGTGCCAGCAGCCTTACTAACTTGAACACTGAAGCTTTCTTT.